Here is one T cell receptor beta chain with its context. V dropped 5 bases and J dropped 3 bases, with 6 bases sitting between them. The CDR3 runs to 12 residues. Together with a sample-barcoded 5' primer, a J-beta primer mix was included in a second PCR lasting about 6 to 11 cycles. At least 3 million CDR3-containing paired-end reads were obtained per sample. MiXCR, applied by TCRdb to the 5' RACE reads, yields one record per CDR3 protein. The sample lists some 1.5 million distinct CDR3 sequences, roughly 28% occurring once. This entry belongs to a study of blood T cells in healthy people across ages. Researchers isolated at least 6 million PBMCs per sample. No fewer than 6 micrograms of total RNA were isolated from every sample.

The sequencing sample was made of blood. This TCR came from a woman younger than 45 in good health. The rearrangement links TRBV12-3 or TRBV12-4 to TRBJ2-3, with a weak D call TRBD1 (6 bases). DNA for the CDR3: TGTGCCAGCAGTGGACAGACAGATACGCAGTATTTT. It specifies CASSGQTDTQYF.